The 3 T cell receptor beta chains below come from one sample, sequenced in a study of early T cells in non-severe SARS-CoV-2 infection. From the 5' RACE reads, TCRdb called clonotypes with MiXCR, one entry per CDR3 protein. The sample lists tens of thousands of distinct CDR3 sequences, 7.5% to 9.5% occurring once. The material sequenced was whole blood, taken at baseline. These TCRs come from an adult who was a healthcare worker with PCR-confirmed SARS-CoV-2 infection or an uninfected control (not recorded which).

The chain carries TRBV20-1 and TRBJ2-5, with D possibly matching TRBD2 (6 bases). This CDR3 comprises 12 residues. Looked up from germline, CDR1 is DFQATT and CDR2 is SNEGSKA (reference sequence). V was pared by 6 bases and J by 5 bases, with 13 bases between. This chain's CDR3 is CSARGPGETQYF. The CDR3 region has the DNA TGCAGTGCGCGGGGACCCGGGGAGACCCAGTACTTC.

This clonotype was recorded at least ten times. The chain links TRBV11-2 to TRBJ1-3; perhaps TRBD1 as D (6 bases). Trimming took 0 bases from V and 4 from J, leaving 19 bases between them. This CDR3 is built from 18 residues. CDR1 is SGHAT and CDR2 is FQNNGV in the germline V gene. DNA of the CDR3: TGTGCCAGCAGCTTAGAGGCCTACGGCACAGGGAGGGGAAACACCATATATTTT. It yields the protein CASSLEAYGTGRGNTIYF.

This chain joins TRBV7-6 and TRBJ2-5, with no clear D. Trimming took 5 bases from V and 2 from J, leaving 15 bases between them. CDR3 size: 15 residues. Germline V gives CDR1 SGHVS, CDR2 FNYEAQ. CDR3 bases: TGTGCCAGCAGCCCCAGAACTGGGGTGCAAGAGACCCAGTACTTC. This codes for CASSPRTGVQETQYF.